The 12 T cell receptor beta chains listed next were all sequenced from one sample in a study of T-cell memory formation after mild COVID-19. From the 5' RACE reads, TCRdb called clonotypes with MiXCR, one entry per CDR3 protein. The repertoire has about 560,000 distinct CDR3 sequences, around 15% of them found once; the top ten carry roughly 8%. What was sequenced was PBMCs or a T cell subset sorted from them (not recorded which). All receptors derive from an adult woman who had mild COVID-19 (a few samples of this study predate the infection). Cell type and time point are not known.

The V and J genes are TRBV20-1 and TRBJ1-1; maybe TRBD1 (5 bases). Looked up from germline, CDR1 is DFQATT and CDR2 is SNEGSKA (reference sequence). V was cut by 5 bases and J by 0 bases, with 22 bases left in between. The CDR3 runs to 17 residues. CDR3: CSARTDPRRGMNTEAFF. CDR3 in DNA: TGCAGTGCTCGAACGGACCCAAGAAGGGGTATGAACACTGAAGCTTTCTTT.

This clonotype showed up just a few times. The CDR3 reads CASSQIRGGNEQYF. As DNA, the CDR3 is TGCGCCAGCAGCCAAATAAGGGGAGGAAACGAGCAGTACTTC. This rearrangement joins TRBV4-1 to TRBJ2-7; D might be TRBD2 (6 bases). Germline values: CDR1 MGHRA, CDR2 YSYEKL. The CDR3 covers 14 residues. V gave up 2 bases and J gave up 5 bases, with 13 bases separating them.

The chain has TRBV5-1 and TRBJ2-6; D gene ambiguous. The germline CDR1 and CDR2 sequences are SGHRS and YFSETQ. The CDR3 extends over 15 amino acids. The V gene lost 6 bases and the J gene lost 2 bases, with 12 bases spanning the gap. In DNA, the CDR3 is TGCGCCAGCACCGAGGACCTCCCTGGGGCCAACGTCCTGACTTTC. Amino acids: CASTEDLPGANVLTF.

This clonotype was observed a handful of times. The V and J genes are TRBV18 and TRBJ1-5; D gene ambiguous. The V end was cut by 3 bases, the J end by 6 bases, with 12 bases between. This CDR3 is 14 amino acids long. Germline CDR1 and CDR2: KGHSH and LQKENI. CDR3 loop: CASSPGVSSQPQHF. The CDR3 bases are TGTGCCAGCTCACCCGGGGTTTCGAGTCAGCCCCAGCATTTT.

This clonotype was seen a handful of times. The chain carries TRBV11-3 and TRBJ2-5; 12 nucleotides agree with TRBD2. The CDR3 consists of 13 residues. The trim removed 8 bases at V and 13 bases at J, leaving 11 bases unmatched. Germline V gives CDR1 SGHNT, CDR2 YENEEA. The CDR3 sequence is CASRRTSGDHGYF. The DNA of the CDR3 is TGTGCCAGCCGCCGGACTAGCGGGGACCACGGGTACTTC.

This rearrangement joins TRBV5-8 to TRBJ2-1; no clear D. Per germline, CDR1 SGHTS and CDR2 YDEGEE. The CDR3 totals 20 residues. V was cut by 3 bases and J by 0 bases, with 25 bases left in between. CDR3 bases: TGTGCCAGCAGCTCTCCCTCCGGGCGGCTAACCTTTAGCTCCTACAATGAGCAGTTCTTC. This gives the protein CASSSPSGRLTFSSYNEQFF.

This clonotype appeared a few times. The rearrangement joins TRBV20-1 to TRBJ2-7, with TRBD2 identical over 10 bases. Trimming cost V 5 bases and J 3 bases; bases outside gene matches: 7. Germline values: CDR1 DFQATT, CDR2 SNEGSKA (reference sequence). CDR3 length: 14 amino acids. The CDR3 sequence is CSAATSGTIYEQYF. The CDR3, as DNA: TGCAGTGCTGCCACTAGCGGGACCATCTACGAGCAGTACTTC.

This chain joins TRBV7-9 and TRBJ2-7; D is possibly TRBD2 (5 bases). Between the trimmed V and J ends, which lost 0 bases and 4 bases, there was a span of 22 bases. The CDR3 loop spans 18 amino acids. CDR1 is SEHNR, CDR2 FQNEAQ, per germline (reference sequence). The CDR3 bases are TGTGCCAGCAGCTTAGCGGAGGTTCGAGGTTCTTCGGGTTACGAGCAGTACTTC. Amino acids: CASSLAEVRGSSGYEQYF.

This clonotype was picked up a small number of times. Likely a read error: the CDR3 ends without its conserved phenylalanine or tryptophan. The chain joins TRBV16 to TRBJ1-2; 8 nucleotides line up with TRBD1. The germline V gene has CDR1 KGHSY and CDR2 FQNENV. The trim removed 2 bases at V and 5 bases at J, leaving 4 bases unmatched. The CDR3 covers 14 residues. The CDR3 nucleotides are TGTGCCAGCAGCCAAATCGGGACAGGATATGGCTACACCCTC. Translated: CASSQIGTGYGYTL.

This clonotype came up a few times. The chain recombines TRBV4-1 with TRBJ2-7; weak D call: TRBD2 (6 bases). The ends were cut back, 1 base at V and 1 base at J, with 11 bases in the middle. From germline, CDR1 is MGHRA and CDR2 YSYEKL. The CDR3 covers 15 residues. CDR3 sequence reads: CASSQGKGLSYEQYF. For the CDR3, the DNA is TGCGCCAGCAGCCAAGGGAAGGGACTTTCCTACGAGCAGTACTTC.

This clonotype was found a few times. The chain carries TRBV7-6 and TRBJ2-2; D unresolved. There are 17 residues in the CDR3. The V and J ends lost 0 bases and 0 bases respectively, with 11 bases between them. Per germline, CDR1 SGHVS and CDR2 FNYEAQ. CDR3 DNA sequence: TGTGCCAGCAGCTTAGCGCGACAACTCCCGAACACCGGGGAGCTGTTTTTT. Translating gives CASSLARQLPNTGELFF.

The chain links TRBV20-1 to TRBJ2-7; weak D call: TRBD2 (5 bases). The V end lost 0 bases, the J end lost 2 bases, and 11 bases lay between the germline ends. The CDR3 runs 14 residues. Germline lookup yields CDR1 DFQATT and CDR2 SNEGSKA (reference sequence). The CDR3 DNA is TGCAGTGCTAGAGATGGGAGTAAACCCTACGAGCAGTACTTC. It is translated as CSARDGSKPYEQYF.